The source of this TCR beta chain is a study of monozygotic twins with inflammatory bowel disease. This CDR3 comprises 16 residues. From germline, CDR1 is MGHRA and CDR2 YSYEKL. TCRdb reprocessed the 5' RACE reads and stores each CDR3 protein as one record, lacking DNA. This sample's table has 90,000 to 110,000 distinct CDR3 sequences. The specimen sequenced was blood. The rearrangement joins TRBV4-1 to TRBJ2-1; TCRdb's D call of TRBD1 is untestable without DNA. The sequence derives from a human donor with ulcerative colitis or Crohn's disease, or a healthy co-twin of an affected twin (not recorded which). The CDR3 reads CASSQGFPDSYNEQFF.